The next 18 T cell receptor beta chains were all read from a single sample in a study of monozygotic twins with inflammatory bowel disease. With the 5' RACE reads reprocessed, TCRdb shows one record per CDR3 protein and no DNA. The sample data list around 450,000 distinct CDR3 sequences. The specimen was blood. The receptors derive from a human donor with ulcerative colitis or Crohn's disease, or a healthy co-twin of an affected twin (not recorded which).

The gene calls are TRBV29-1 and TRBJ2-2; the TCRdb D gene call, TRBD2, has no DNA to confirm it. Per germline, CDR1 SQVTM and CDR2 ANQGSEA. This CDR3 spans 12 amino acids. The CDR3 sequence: CSGGGGTGELFF.

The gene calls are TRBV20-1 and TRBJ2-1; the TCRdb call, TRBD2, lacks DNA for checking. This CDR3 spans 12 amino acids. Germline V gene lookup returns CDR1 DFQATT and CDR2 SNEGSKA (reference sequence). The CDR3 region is CSVTGVYNEQFF.

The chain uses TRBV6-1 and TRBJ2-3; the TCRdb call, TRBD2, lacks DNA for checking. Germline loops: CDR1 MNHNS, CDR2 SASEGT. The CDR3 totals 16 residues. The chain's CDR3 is CASSILAGESTDTQYF.

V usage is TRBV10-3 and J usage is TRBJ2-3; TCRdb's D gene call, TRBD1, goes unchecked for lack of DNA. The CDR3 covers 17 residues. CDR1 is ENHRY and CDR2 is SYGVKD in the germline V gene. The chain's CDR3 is CAISRTSSFSPTDTQYF.

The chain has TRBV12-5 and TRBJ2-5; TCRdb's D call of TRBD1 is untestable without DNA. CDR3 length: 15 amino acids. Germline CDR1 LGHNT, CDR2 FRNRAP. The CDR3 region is CASGLGGQLGETQYF. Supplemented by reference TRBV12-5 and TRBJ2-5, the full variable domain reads DARVTQTPRHKVTEMGQEVTMRCQPILGHNTVFWYRQTMMQGLELLAYFRNRAPLDDSGMPKDRFSAEMPDATLATLKIQPSEPRDSAVYFCASGLGGQLGETQYFGPGTRLLVL.

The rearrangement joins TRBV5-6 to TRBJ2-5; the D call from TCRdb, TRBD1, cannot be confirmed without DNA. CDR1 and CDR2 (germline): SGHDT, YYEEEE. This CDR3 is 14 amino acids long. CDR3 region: CASSLGTTSMTQYF.

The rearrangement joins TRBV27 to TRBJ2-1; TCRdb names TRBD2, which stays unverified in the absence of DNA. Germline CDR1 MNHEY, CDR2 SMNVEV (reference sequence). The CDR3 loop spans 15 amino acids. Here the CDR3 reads CASSLELAGVSEQFF.

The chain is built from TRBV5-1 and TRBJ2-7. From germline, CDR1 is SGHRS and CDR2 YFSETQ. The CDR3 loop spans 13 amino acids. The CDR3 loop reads CASSADESYEQYF.

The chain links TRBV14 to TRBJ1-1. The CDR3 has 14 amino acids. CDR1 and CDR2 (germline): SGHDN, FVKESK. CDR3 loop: CASSQDMVNTEAFF.

This chain's CDR3 is CASSYSWTGFQETQYF. The chain recombines TRBV6-5 with TRBJ2-5; TCRdb reports TRBD1, a call that lacks DNA to check it against. Germline assignment: CDR1 MNHEY and CDR2 SVGAGI. The CDR3 extends over 16 amino acids.

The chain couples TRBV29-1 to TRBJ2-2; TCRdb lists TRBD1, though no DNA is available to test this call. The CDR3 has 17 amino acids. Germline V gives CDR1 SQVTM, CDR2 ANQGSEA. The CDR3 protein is CSVRIPGQGLSTGELFF.

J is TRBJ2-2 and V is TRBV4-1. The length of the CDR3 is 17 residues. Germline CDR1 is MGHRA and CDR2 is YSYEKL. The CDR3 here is CASSQDRPLLNTGELFF.

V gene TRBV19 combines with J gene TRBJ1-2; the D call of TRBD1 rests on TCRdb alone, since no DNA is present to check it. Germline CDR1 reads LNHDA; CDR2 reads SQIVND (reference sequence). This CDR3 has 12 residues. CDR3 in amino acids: CASSSAGVGYTF.

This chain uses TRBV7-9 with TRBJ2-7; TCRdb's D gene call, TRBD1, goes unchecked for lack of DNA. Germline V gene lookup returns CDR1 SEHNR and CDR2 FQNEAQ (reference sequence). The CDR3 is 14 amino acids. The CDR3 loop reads CASRTDRASYEQYF.

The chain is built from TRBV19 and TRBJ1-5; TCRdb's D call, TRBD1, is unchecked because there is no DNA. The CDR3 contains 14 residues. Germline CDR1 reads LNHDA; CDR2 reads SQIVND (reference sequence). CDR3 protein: CASSIGHGDQPQHF.

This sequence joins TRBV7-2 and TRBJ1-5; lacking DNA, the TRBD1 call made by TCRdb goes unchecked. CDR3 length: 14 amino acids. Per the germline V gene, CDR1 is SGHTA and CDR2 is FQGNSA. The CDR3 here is CASSSGTAGQPQHF. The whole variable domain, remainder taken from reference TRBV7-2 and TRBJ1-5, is GAGVSQSPSNKVTEKGKDVELRCDPISGHTALYWYRQSLGQGLEFLIYFQGNSAPDKSGLPSDRFSAERTGGSVSTLTIQRTQQEDSAVYLCASSSGTAGQPQHFGDGTRLSIL.

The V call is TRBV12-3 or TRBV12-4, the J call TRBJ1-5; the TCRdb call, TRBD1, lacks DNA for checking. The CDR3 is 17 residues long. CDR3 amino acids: CASTGEGAGGGNQPQHF.

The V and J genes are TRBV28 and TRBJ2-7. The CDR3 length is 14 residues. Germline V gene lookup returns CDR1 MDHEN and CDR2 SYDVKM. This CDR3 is CASSLTGGAYEQYF. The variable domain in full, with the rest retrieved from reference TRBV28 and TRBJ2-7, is DVKVTQSSRYLVKRTGEKVFLECVQDMDHENMFWYRQDPGLGLRLIYFSYDVKMKEKGDIPEGYSVSREKKERFSLILESASTNQTSMYLCASSLTGGAYEQYFGPGTRLTVT.